This TCR beta chain was observed in a study of T cell responses to AZD1222 COVID-19 vaccine. TCRdb's table, derived via immunoSEQ multiplex PCR, lists solely in-frame clones and lacks some. The sample shows 180,000 or so clones, approximately 93% of them seen only once. The CDR3 consists of 13 residues. Looked up from germline, CDR1 is SNHLY and CDR2 is FYNNEI. V was pared by 2 bases and J by 8 bases, with 10 bases between. This TCR was sampled from an adult who received the AZD1222 COVID-19 vaccine. The chain uses TRBV2 and TRBJ2-1; D remains ambiguous. This specimen was peripheral blood, taken 28 days after the second AZD1222 dose. The CDR3, as DNA: TGTGCCAGCAGTGAATTTTGGTATGATGAGCAGTTCTTC. It translates to CASSEFWYDEQFF. The full variable domain, completed using reference TRBV2 and TRBJ2-1, is EPEVTQTPSHQVTQMGQEVILRCVPISNHLYFYWYRQILGQKVEFLVSFYNNEISEKSEIFDDQFSVERPDGSNFTLKIRSTKLEDSAMYFCASSEFWYDEQFFGPGTRLTVL.